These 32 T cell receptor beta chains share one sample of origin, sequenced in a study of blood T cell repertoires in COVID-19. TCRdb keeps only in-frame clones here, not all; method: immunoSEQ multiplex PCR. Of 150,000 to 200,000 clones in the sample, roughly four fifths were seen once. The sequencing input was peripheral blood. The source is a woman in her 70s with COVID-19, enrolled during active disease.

For the CDR3, the DNA is TGTGCCAGCAGCCAAGATCGGGTGGGGAGGGACGAAAAACTGTTTTTT. This codes for CASSQDRVGRDEKLFF. The rearrangement joins TRBV4-2 to TRBJ1-4; D may be TRBD1 (5 bases). The germline gives CDR1 LGHNA, CDR2 YNFKEQ. The CDR3 has 16 residues. Deletions cut 0 bases from V and 8 bases from J, with 16 bases between.

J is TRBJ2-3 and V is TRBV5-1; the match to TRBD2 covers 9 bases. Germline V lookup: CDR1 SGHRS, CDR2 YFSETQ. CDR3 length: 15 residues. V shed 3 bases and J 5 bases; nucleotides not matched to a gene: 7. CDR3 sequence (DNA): TGCGCCAGCAGCTCAGCGGGAGGTATGGGAGATACGCAGTATTTT. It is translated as CASSSAGGMGDTQYF.

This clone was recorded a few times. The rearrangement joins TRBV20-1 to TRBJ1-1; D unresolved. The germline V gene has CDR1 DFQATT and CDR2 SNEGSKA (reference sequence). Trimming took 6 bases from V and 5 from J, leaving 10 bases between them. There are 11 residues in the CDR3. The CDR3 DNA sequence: TGCAGTGCCCGGGGAGGGACTGAAGCTTTCTTT. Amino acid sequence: CSARGGTEAFF.

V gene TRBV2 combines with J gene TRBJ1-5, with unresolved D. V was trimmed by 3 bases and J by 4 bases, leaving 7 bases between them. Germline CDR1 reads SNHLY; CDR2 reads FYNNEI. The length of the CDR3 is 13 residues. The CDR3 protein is CASSEGGNQPQHF. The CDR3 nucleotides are TGTGCCAGCAGTGAGGGAGGAAATCAGCCCCAGCATTTT.

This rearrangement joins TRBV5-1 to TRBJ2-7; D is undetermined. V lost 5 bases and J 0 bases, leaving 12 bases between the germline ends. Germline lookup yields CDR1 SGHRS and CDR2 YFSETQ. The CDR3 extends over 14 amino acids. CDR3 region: CASRGVGSSYEQYF. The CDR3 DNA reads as TGCGCCAGCAGAGGAGTCGGAAGCTCCTACGAGCAGTACTTC.

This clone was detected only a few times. In nucleotides, the CDR3 is TGTGCCAGCAGCTCTCCCCTAGCGGACTCCTACAATGAGCAGTTCTTC. Its protein product is CASSSPLADSYNEQFF. The rearrangement joins TRBV7-8 to TRBJ2-1, with 7 bases aligning to TRBD2. This CDR3 comprises 16 residues. Germline V CDR1 and CDR2: SGHVS, FQNEAQ. J was trimmed by 0 bases and V by 4 bases; bases with no gene match: 6.

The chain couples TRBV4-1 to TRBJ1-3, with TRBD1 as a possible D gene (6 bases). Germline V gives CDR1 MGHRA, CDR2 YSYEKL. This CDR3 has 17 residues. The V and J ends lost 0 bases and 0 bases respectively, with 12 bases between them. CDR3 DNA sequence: TGCGCCAGCAGCCAAGATGGGGGCACTACCTCTGGAAACACCATATATTTT. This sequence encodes CASSQDGGTTSGNTIYF.

The CDR3 sequence is CASSPQGAVSNEQFF. The CDR3, as DNA: TGTGCCAGCAGCCCACAGGGGGCGGTTTCGAATGAGCAGTTCTTC. V usage is TRBV7-6 and J usage is TRBJ2-1; the match to TRBD1 covers 9 bases. Per the germline V gene, CDR1 is SGHVS and CDR2 is FNYEAQ. J gave up 7 bases and V 5 bases, and 9 bases lay outside the gene matches. This CDR3 has 15 residues.

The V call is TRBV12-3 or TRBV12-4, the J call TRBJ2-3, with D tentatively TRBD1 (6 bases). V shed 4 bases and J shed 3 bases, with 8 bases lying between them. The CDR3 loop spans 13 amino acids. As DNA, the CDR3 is TGTGCCAGCAGTTGGGACACTACAGATACGCAGTATTTT. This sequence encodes CASSWDTTDTQYF.

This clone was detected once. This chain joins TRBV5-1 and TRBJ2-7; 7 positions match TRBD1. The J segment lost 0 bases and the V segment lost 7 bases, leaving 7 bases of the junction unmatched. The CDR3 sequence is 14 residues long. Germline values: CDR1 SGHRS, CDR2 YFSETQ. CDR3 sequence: CASARDSISYEQYF. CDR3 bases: TGCGCCAGCGCCCGGGACAGCATCTCCTACGAGCAGTACTTC.

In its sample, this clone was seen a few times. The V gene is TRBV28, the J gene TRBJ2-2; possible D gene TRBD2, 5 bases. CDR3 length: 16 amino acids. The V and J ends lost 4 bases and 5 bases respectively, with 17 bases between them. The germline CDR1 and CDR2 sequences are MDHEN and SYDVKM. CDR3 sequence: CASSSLYLGDTGELFF. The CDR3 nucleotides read TGTGCCAGCAGTTCCCTATACCTCGGGGATACCGGGGAGCTGTTTTTT.

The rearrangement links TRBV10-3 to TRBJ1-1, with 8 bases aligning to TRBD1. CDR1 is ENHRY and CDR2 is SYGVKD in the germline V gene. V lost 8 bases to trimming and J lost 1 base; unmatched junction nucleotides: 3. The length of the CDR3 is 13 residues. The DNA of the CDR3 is TGTGCCATCGCGGACAGGGCGAACACTGAAGCTTTCTTT. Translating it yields CAIADRANTEAFF.

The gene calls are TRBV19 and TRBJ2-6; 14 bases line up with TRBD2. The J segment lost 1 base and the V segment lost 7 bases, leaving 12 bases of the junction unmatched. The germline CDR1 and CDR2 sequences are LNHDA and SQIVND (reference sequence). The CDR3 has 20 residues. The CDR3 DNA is TGTGCCAGTAACCCATCTGGGACTAGCGGGAGACCATCTGGGGCCAACGTCCTGACTTTC. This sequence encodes CASNPSGTSGRPSGANVLTF. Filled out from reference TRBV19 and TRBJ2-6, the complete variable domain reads DGGITQSPKYLFRKEGQNVTLSCEQNLNHDAMYWYRQDPGQGLRLIYYSQIVNDFQKGDIAEGYSVSREKKESFPLTVTSAQKNPTAFYLCASNPSGTSGRPSGANVLTFGAGSRLTVL.

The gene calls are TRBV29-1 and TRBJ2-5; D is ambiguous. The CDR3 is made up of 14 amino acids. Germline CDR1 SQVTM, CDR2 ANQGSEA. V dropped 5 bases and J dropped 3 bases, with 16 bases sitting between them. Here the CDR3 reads CSVPKSTLEETQYF. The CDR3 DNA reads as TGCAGCGTTCCCAAATCGACACTGGAAGAGACCCAGTACTTC.

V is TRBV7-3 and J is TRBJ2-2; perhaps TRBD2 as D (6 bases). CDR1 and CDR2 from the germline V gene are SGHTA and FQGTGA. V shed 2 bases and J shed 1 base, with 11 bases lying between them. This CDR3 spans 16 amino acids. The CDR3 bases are TGTGCCAGCAGCTTAGGAGGGCCGCAGAACACCGGGGAGCTGTTTTTT. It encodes CASSLGGPQNTGELFF.

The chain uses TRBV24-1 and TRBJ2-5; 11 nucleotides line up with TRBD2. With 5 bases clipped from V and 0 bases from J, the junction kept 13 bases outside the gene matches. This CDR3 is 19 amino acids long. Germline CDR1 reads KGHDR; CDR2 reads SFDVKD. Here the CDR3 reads CATSVAGGPSHPNQETQYF. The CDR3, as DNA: TGTGCCACCAGTGTAGCGGGAGGGCCCAGTCACCCCAACCAAGAGACCCAGTACTTC.

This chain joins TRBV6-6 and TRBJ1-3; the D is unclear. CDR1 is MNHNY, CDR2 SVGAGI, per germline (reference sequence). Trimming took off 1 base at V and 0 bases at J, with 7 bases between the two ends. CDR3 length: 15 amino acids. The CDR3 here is CASSYLQSSGNTIYF. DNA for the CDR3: TGTGCCAGCAGTTACTTGCAGTCCTCTGGAAACACCATATATTTT.

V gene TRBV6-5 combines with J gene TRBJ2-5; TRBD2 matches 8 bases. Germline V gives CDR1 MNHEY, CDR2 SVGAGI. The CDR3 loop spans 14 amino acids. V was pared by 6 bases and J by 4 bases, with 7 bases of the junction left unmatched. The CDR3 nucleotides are TGTGCCAGCAGACAAGCGGGAGAAGGAGAGACCCAGTACTTC. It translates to CASRQAGEGETQYF.

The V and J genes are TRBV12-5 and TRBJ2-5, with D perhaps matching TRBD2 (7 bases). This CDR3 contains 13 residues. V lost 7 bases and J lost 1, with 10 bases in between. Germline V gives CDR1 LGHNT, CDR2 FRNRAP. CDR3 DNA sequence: TGTGCTAGTGCCGGGGGGCCCCAAGAGACCCAGTACTTC. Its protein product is CASAGGPQETQYF.

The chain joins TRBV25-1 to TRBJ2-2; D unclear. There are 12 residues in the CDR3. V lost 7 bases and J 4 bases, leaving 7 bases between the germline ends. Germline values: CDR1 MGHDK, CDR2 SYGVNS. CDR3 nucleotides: TGTGCCAGCATGAGAAGCACCGGGGAGCTGTTTTTT. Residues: CASMRSTGELFF.

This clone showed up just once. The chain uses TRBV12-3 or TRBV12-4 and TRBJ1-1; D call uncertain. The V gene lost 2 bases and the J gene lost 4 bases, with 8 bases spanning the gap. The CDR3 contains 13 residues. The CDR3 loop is CASSLLRGTEAFF. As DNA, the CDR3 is TGTGCCAGCAGTTTATTACGGGGCACTGAAGCTTTCTTT.

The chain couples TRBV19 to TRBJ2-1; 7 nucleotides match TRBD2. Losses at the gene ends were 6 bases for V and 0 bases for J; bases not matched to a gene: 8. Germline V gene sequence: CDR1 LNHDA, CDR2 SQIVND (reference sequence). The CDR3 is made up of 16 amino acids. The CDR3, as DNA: TGTGCCAGTAGGACCAGCGGGACCGACTCCTACAATGAGCAGTTCTTC. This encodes CASRTSGTDSYNEQFF.

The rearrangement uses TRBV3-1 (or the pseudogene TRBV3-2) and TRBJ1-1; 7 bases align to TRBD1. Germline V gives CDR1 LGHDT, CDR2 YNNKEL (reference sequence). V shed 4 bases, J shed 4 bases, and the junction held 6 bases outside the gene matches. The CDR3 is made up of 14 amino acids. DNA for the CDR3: TGTGCCAGCAGCCCCCTGACAGGGACCACTGAAGCTTTCTTT. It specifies CASSPLTGTTEAFF.

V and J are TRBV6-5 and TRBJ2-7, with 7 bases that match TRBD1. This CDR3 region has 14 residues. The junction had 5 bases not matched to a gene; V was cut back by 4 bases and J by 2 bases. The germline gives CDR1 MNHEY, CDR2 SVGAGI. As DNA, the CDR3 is TGTGCCAGCAGTTTCACAGGGGTTCCCTACGAGCAGTACTTC. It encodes CASSFTGVPYEQYF.

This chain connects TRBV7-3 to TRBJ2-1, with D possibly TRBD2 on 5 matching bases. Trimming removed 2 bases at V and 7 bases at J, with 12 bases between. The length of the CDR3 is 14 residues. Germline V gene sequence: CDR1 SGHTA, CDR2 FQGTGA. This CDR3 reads CASSLERVGNEQFF. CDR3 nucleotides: TGTGCCAGCAGCTTAGAGAGGGTCGGGAATGAGCAGTTCTTC.

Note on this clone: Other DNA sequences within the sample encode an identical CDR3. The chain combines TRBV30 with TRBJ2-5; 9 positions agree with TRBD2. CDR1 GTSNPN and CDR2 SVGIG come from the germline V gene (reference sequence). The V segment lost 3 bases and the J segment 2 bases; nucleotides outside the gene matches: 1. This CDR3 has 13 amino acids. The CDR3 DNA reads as TGTGCCTGGAGAACTAGCGGGCAAGAGACCCAGTACTTC. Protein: CAWRTSGQETQYF.

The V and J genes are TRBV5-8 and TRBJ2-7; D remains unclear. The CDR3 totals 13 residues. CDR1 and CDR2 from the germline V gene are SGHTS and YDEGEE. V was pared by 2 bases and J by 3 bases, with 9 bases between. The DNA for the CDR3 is TGTGCCAGCAGCTTAAGATCGGGCTACGAGCAGTACTTC. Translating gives CASSLRSGYEQYF. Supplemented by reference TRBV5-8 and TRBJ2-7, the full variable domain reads EAGVTQSPTHLIKTRGQQATLRCSPISGHTSVYWYQQALGLGLQFLLWYDEGEERNRGNFPPRFSGRQFPNYSSELNVNALELEDSALYLCASSLRSGYEQYFGPGTRLTVT.

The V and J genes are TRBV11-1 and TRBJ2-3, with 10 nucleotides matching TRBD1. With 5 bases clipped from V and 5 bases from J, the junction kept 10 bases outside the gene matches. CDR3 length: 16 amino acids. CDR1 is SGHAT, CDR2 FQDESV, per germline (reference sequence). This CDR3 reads CASSLQRTGGKDTQYF. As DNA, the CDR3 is TGTGCCAGCAGCCTACAAAGGACAGGGGGGAAAGATACGCAGTATTTT. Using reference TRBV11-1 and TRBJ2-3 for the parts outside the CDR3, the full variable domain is EAEVAQSPRYKITEKSQAVAFWCDPISGHATLYWYRQILGQGPELLVQFQDESVVDDSQLPKDRFSAERLKGVDSTLKIQPAELGDSAMYLCASSLQRTGGKDTQYFGPGTRLTVL.

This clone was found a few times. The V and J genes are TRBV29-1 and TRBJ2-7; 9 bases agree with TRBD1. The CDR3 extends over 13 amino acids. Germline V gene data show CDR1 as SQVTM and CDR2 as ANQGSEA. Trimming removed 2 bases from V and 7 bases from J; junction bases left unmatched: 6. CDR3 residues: CSVERGQGGEQYF. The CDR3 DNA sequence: TGCAGCGTTGAACGGGGACAGGGTGGAGAGCAGTACTTC.

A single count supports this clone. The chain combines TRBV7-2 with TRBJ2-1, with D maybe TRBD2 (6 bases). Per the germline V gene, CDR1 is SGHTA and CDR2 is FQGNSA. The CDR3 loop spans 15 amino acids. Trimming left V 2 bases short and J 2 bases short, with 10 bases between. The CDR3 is CASSLSGYTYNEQFF. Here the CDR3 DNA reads TGTGCCAGCAGCTTAAGCGGGTACACCTACAATGAGCAGTTCTTC.

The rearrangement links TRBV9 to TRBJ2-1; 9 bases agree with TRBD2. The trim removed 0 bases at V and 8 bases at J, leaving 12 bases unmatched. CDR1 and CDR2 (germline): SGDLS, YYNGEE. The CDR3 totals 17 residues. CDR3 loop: CASSVAGAGGRGDEQFF. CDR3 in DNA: TGTGCCAGCAGCGTAGCTGGAGCGGGAGGCCGGGGGGATGAGCAGTTCTTC.

Here the CDR3 DNA reads TGTGCCAGCAGCAAAGGCCCTAGCGGGAGTTCTAACGAGCAGTACTTC. This translates into CASSKGPSGSSNEQYF. The chain has TRBV21-1 and TRBJ2-7; whether TRBD2, the table's D call, matches the DNA was not checked. TRBV21-1 is a pseudogene. This CDR3 comprises 16 residues.